One TCR beta chain is described in this entry. The antigen remains unidentified. The entry originates in a study of intratumoral heterogeneity in liver cancer. CDR3 length: 14 amino acids. Germline lookup yields CDR1 SGHRS and CDR2 YFSETQ. V lost 0 bases, J lost 4 bases, and 1 base stayed unmatched. Tumour samples came from separate, distinct regions of the hepatocellular carcinoma nodule. Study-level findings and limits: Tumor-infiltrating lymphocyte representation was acknowledged to be under-sampled.

This table comes from immunoSEQ multiplex PCR, and its TCRdb copy is limited to in-frame clones, with some not included. Among roughly 7,000 clones listed, around 50% were seen once. The sequence came from a man between 65 and 85 years old with hepatocellular carcinoma. The rearrangement uses TRBV5-1 and TRBJ2-1, with TRBD1 matching 7 bases. The specimen comprised tumor tissue, sampled before any cancer treatment. CDR3 coding DNA: TGCGCCAGCAGCTTGGGGGACAGATACAATGAGCAGTTCTTC. This codes for CASSLGDRYNEQFF.